Listed below are T cell receptor beta chains from one sample, sequenced in a study of T cells in Graves' hyperthyroidism and ophthalmopathy. TCRdb analysed the multiplex PCR reads with MiXCR anew, one entry per CDR3 protein. The sample has 600,000 or so distinct CDR3 sequences; roughly 16% are singletons. Input material: blood. The receptor set was obtained from a woman aged 30 to 39 with Graves' hyperthyroidism. CDR3s include the opening cysteine and the closing phenylalanine or tryptophan. The order of the fields is CDR3 length, clone size, J gene, V gene, CDR3 protein. Expanded clones get a size class; other rows say once, few or many, or leave the size out.

>14|NA|TRBJ2-3|TRBV20-1
CSASIAGDADTQYF
>17|NA|TRBJ2-3|TRBV25-1
CASSEFSGRAGTDTQYF
>14|NA|TRBJ1-4|TRBV6-7
CASSYLDGPEKLFF
>21|many|TRBJ2-1|TRBV7-2
CASSRQTPTGTSGVGYNEQFF
>13|many|TRBJ2-2|TRBV20-1
CSARDLHTGELFF
>16|NA|TRBJ1-4|TRBV4-1
CASSQGVRLIWEKLFF
>13|NA|TRBJ1-5|TRBV28
CASSRQTNQPQHF
>13|NA|TRBJ2-4|TRBV28
CASSSQDRNIQYF
>14|many|TRBJ1-1|TRBV20-1
CSAREAASVTEAFF
>13|many|TRBJ1-2|TRBV6-1
CASSAPQGYGYTF
>18|few|TRBJ2-3|TRBV27
CASSRTSGSRTSTDTQYF
>15|many|TRBJ2-3|TRBV27
CASSFSAGSTDTQYF
>13|NA|TRBJ1-2|TRBV7-2
CASSFAGAGGYTF
>15|NA|TRBJ1-5|TRBV6-2/TRBV6-3
CASSYRGLGNQPQHF
>11|NA|TRBJ2-1|TRBV6-1
CASQRLNEQFF
>17|many|TRBJ2-2|TRBV2
CASRTGTSGGNTGELFF
>15|NA|TRBJ2-3|TRBV5-6
CASSSPVAGADTQYF
>14|NA|TRBJ2-7|TRBV20-1
CSALRAALAYEQYF
>14|many|TRBJ2-3|TRBV2
CAGGRAEITDTQYF
>17|many|TRBJ2-1|TRBV7-3
CASSLIASTRLHNEQFF
>18|many|TRBJ2-5|TRBV11-2
CASSRRLGTGGLPETQYF
>15|many|TRBJ1-5|TRBV7-2
CASSPGGVGNQPQHF
>15|NA|TRBJ2-7|TRBV20-1
CSARDPQTNPYEQYF
>14|few|TRBJ2-2|TRBV10-1
CASQRDRGLGELFF
>16|few|TRBJ2-1|TRBV9
CASSVFLASSYNEQFF
>17|NA|TRBJ2-1|TRBV29-1
CSLKPGLAGGLYNEQFF
>12|few|TRBJ2-5|TRBV5-1
CASRRGQETQYF
>17|few|TRBJ2-3|TRBV19
CASSHWTSGRAEDTQYF
>17|many|TRBJ2-1|TRBV20-1
CSARDLPTSGRINEQFF
>17|many|TRBJ1-1|TRBV19
CASSKLPGQTMNTEAFF
>15|NA|TRBJ2-7|TRBV5-1
CASSLSRDREHEQYF
>14|many|TRBJ2-1|TRBV3-1
CASTLDSGSNEQFF
>13|many|TRBJ2-1|TRBV28
CASDSPFYNEQFF
>13|many|TRBJ2-1|TRBV30
CAWEFEIGNEQFF
>17|many|TRBJ2-3|TRBV20-1
CSAPGLAGVLSTDTQYF
>16|NA|TRBJ2-1|TRBV9
CASSVGGTSGRYEQFF
>13|many|TRBJ1-2|TRBV18
CANSRDRNYGYTF
>15|NA|TRBJ2-6|TRBV5-1
CASSDWASGANVLTF
>13|many|TRBJ2-3|TRBV5-5
CASSGQGPDTQYF
>16|few|TRBJ2-2|TRBV19
CAGVTGAHANTGELFF
>15|many|TRBJ2-7|TRBV7-2
CASSPQAGPSYEQYF
>17|NA|TRBJ1-6|TRBV11-2
CASSLRKGITYNSPLHF
>14|many|TRBJ2-3|TRBV12-3/TRBV12-4
CASSFVSGADTQYF
>15|NA|TRBJ2-1|TRBV19
CASSIPGAGYNEQFF
>13|NA|TRBJ2-7|TRBV7-6
CASSLAAGGEQYF
>13|few|TRBJ2-1|TRBV20-1
CSLILSGSHEQFF
>14|many|TRBJ2-1|TRBV20-1
CSAREGGGRDEQFF
>13|few|TRBJ2-3|TRBV5-1
CASSFFAADTQYF
>15|many|TRBJ1-4|TRBV28
CASSFLGTGDEKLFF
>12|NA|TRBJ2-5|TRBV20-1
CSAYRVGETQYF
>12|NA|TRBJ1-1|TRBV20-1
CSAISGGTEAFF
>18|NA|TRBJ2-7|TRBV7-9
CASSPGGKVGRGVYEQYF
>14|many|TRBJ1-4|TRBV2
CASGTEATNEKLFF